This TCR beta chain was captured by sequencing in a study of blood T cell repertoires in COVID-19. The wider study: The United States, Italy and Spain provided the acute and convalescent COVID-19 samples. T cells, B-cell-depleted T cells, or PBMCs provided the cDNA or gDNA that served as material.

Per the authors' pipeline: Amplification with reference gene primers provided the estimates of nucleated cell counts. The repertoire was sequenced with immunoSEQ multiplex PCR; TCRdb's copy has only in-frame clones and lacks some. Clonal size and the V and J genes are those of that table, whereas D and trimming came from the DNA. This sample yields about 270,000 clones, of which roughly nine tenths are seen a single time; under 2% belongs to the top ten. Trimming took 7 bases from V and 5 from J, leaving 8 bases between them. This CDR3 region has 11 residues. Germline CDR1 and CDR2: MNHEY and SVGAGI.

The gene calls are TRBV6-5 and TRBJ1-2, with D uncertain. Sequenced input: peripheral blood. This clonotype was sampled from a woman in her sixties or seventies who had recovered from COVID-19. The CDR3 nucleotides read TGTGCCAGCACCGGGATGTATGGCTACACCTTC. It is translated as CASTGMYGYTF.